This section outlines one T cell receptor (beta chain) sequence together with its context. Its specificity is unknown. The CDR3 contains 15 residues. Germline V gives CDR1 KGHSH, CDR2 LQKENI. The J segment lost 4 bases and the V segment lost 3 bases, leaving 5 bases of the junction unmatched. This was the immunoSEQ v3.0 assay at survey level. Assay: immunoSEQ multiplex PCR; the TCRdb copy retains only in-frame clones and omits some. This table holds over 25,000 clones, about 82% found once. The sample comes from a study of long-term antiretroviral therapy in people with HIV. In the study overall: By about a decade, the earliest samples predate the 2015 immediate-ART recommendation.

Study-wide results and limits: Whereas controls had wider CDR3 length ranges, HIV repertoires had narrower ones.

The chain recombines TRBV18 with TRBJ1-3; 8 bases are a match to TRBD1. Here the sequenced sample was unsorted PBMCs, taken 3 years after starting antiretroviral therapy. This clonotype originated in a man aged 35-49 years with HIV. The DNA of the CDR3 is TGTGCCAGCTCACCGGGGACAGGAGGCGGAAACACCATATATTTT. Translation: CASSPGTGGGNTIYF. Full variable domain (rest looked up from reference TRBV18 and TRBJ1-3): NAGVMQNPRHLVRRRGQEARLRCSPMKGHSHVYWYRQLPEEGLKFMVYLQKENIIDESGMPKERFSAEFPKEGPSILRIQQVVRGDSAAYFCASSPGTGGGNTIYFGEGSWLTVV.